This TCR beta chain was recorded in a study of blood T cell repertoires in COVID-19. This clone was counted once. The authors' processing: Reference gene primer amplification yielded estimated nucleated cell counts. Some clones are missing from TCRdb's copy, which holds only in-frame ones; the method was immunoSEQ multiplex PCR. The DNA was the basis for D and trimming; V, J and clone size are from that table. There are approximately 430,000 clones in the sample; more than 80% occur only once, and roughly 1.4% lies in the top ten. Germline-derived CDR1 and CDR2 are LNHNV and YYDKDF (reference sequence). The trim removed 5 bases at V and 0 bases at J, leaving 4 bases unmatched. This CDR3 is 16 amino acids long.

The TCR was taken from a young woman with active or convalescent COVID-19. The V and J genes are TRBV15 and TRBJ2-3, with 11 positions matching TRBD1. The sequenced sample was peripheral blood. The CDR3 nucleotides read TGTGCCACCAGCCCTGGGGACAGGGGGAGCACAGATACGCAGTATTTT. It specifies CATSPGDRGSTDTQYF. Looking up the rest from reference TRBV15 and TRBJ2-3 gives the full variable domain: DAMVIQNPRYQVTQFGKPVTLSCSQTLNHNVMYWYQQKSSQAPKLLFHYYDKDFNNEADTPDNFQSRRPNTSFCFLDIRSPGLGDTAMYLCATSPGDRGSTDTQYFGPGTRLTVL.